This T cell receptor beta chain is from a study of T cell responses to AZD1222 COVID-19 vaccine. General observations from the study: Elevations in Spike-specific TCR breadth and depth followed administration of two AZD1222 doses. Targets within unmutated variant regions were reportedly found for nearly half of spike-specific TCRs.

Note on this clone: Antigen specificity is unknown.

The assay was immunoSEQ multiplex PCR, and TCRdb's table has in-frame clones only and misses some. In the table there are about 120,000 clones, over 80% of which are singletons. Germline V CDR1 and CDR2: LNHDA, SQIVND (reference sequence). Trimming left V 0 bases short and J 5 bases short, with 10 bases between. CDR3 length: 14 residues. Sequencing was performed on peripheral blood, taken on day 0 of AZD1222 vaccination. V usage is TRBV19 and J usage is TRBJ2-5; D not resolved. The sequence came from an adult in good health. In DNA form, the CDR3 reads TGTGCCAGTAGTATAGATAGCTCTCGGGAGACCCAGTACTTC. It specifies CASSIDSSRETQYF.